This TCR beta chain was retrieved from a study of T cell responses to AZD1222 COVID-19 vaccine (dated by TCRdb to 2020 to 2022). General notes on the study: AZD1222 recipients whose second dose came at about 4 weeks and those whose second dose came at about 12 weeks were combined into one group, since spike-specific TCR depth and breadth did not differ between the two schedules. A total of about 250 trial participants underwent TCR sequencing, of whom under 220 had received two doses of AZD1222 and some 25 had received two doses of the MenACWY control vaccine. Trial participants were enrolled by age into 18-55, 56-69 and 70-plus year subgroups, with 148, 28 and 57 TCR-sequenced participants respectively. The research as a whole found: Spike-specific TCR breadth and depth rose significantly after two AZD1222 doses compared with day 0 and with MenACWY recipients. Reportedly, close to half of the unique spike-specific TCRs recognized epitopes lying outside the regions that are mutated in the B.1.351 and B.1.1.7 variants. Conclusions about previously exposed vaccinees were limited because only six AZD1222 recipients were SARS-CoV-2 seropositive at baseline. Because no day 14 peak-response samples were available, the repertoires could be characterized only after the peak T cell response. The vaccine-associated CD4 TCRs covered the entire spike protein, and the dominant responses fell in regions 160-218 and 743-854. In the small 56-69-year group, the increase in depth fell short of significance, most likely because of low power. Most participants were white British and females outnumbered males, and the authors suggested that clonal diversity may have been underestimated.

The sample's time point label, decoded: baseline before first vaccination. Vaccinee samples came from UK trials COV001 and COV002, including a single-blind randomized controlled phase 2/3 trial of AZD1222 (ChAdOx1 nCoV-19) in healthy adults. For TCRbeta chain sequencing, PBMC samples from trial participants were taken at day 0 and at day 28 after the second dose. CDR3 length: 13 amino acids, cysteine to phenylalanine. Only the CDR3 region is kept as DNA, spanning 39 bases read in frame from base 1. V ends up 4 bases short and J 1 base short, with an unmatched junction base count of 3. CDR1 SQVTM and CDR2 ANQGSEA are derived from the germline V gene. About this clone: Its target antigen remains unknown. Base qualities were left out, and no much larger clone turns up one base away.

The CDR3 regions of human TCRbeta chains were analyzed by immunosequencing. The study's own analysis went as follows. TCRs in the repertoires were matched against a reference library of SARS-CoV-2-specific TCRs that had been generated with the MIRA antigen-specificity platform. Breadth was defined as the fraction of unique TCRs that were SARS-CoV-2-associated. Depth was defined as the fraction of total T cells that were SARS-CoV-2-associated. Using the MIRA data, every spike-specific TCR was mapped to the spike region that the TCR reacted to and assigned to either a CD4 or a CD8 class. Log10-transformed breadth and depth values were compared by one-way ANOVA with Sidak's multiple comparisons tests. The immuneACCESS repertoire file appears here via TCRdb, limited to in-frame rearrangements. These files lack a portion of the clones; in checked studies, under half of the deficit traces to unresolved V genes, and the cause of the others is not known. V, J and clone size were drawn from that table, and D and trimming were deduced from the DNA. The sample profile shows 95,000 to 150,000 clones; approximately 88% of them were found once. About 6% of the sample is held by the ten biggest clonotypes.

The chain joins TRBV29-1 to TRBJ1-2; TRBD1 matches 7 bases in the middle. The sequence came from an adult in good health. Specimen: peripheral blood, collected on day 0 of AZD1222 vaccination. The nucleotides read TGCAGCGTTGGACAGGGCGATAACTATGGCTACACCTTC. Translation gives CSVGQGDNYGYTF.